This T cell receptor beta chain was retrieved from a study of T cells in Graves' hyperthyroidism and ophthalmopathy. What was amplified from RNA transcripts were TCR beta CDR3 regions. The TCR CDR3 was amplified in a first-round RT-PCR using the HTBI primer set. TCRdb re-derived calls from the multiplex PCR reads in MiXCR, one entry per CDR3 protein. The data show about 640,000 distinct CDR3 sequences, roughly 15% seen once. The CDR3 is made up of 14 amino acids. Trimming took off 1 base at V and 0 bases at J, with 4 bases between the two ends. Germline lookup yields CDR1 KGHDR and CDR2 SFDVKD. The clonotype was recovered from a woman between 50 and 59 years old with Graves' ophthalmopathy. Sequencing input: blood. V usage is TRBV24-1 and J usage is TRBJ2-3, with D unresolved. DNA of the CDR3: TGTGCCACCAGTGATTTTGGAAGCACAGATACGCAGTATTTT. Translation: CATSDFGSTDTQYF.